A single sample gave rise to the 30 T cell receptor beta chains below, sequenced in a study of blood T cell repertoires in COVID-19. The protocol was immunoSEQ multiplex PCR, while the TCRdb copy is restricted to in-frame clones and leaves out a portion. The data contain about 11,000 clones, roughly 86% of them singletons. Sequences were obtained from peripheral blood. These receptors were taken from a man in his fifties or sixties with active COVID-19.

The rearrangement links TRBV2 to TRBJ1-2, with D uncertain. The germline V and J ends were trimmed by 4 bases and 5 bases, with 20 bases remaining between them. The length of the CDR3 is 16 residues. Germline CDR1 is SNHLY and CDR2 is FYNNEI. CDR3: CASSGEYGEVGYGYTF. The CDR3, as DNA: TGTGCCAGCAGTGGGGAGTACGGCGAGGTCGGATATGGCTACACCTTC.

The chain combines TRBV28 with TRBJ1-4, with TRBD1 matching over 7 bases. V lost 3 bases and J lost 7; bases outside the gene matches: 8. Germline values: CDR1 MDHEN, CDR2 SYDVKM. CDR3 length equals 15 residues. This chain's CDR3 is CASSFVDRESEKLFF. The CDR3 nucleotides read TGTGCCAGCAGTTTTGTCGACAGGGAAAGTGAAAAACTGTTTTTT.

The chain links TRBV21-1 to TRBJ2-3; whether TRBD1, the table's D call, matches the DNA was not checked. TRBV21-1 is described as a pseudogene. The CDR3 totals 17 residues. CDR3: CAMDPRPSRVGTDTQYF. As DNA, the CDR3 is TGTGCCATGGATCCGAGGCCCAGCAGGGTGGGCACAGATACGCAGTATTTT.

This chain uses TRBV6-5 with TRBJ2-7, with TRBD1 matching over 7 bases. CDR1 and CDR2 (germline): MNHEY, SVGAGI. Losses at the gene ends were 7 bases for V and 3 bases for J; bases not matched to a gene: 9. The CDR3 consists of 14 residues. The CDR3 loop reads CASTPTGLIYEQYF. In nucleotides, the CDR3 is TGTGCCAGCACTCCGACAGGGCTAATCTACGAGCAGTACTTC.

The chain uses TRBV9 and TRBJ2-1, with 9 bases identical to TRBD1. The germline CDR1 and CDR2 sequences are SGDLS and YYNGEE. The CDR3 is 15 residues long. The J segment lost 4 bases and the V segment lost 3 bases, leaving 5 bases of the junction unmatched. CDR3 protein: CASSASGTGYNEQFF. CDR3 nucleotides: TGTGCCAGCAGCGCCTCCGGGACAGGGTACAATGAGCAGTTCTTC.

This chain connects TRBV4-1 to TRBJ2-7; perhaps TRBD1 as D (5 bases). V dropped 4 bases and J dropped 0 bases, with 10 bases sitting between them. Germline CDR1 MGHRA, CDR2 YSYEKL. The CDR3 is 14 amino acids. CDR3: CASSPTGRSYEQYF. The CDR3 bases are TGCGCCAGCAGCCCCACAGGCCGCTCCTACGAGCAGTACTTC.

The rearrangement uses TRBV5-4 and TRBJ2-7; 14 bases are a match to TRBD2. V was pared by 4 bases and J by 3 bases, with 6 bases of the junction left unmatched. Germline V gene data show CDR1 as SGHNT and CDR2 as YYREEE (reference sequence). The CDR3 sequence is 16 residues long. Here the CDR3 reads CASSPQGLAGVYEQYF. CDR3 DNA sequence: TGTGCCAGCAGCCCGCAGGGACTAGCGGGAGTCTACGAGCAGTACTTC.

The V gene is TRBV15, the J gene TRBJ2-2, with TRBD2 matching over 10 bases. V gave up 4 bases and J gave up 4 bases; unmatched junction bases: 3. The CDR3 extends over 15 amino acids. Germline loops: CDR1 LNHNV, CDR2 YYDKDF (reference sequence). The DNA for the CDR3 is TGTGCCACCAGCACCAGCGGGGGGGGCACCGGGGAGCTGTTTTTT. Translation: CATSTSGGGTGELFF.

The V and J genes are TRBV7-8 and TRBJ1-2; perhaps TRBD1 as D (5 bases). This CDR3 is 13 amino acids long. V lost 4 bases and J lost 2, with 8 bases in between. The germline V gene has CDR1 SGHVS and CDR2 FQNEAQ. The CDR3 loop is CASSYRMNYGYTF. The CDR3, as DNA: TGTGCCAGCAGCTACAGGATGAACTATGGCTACACCTTC.

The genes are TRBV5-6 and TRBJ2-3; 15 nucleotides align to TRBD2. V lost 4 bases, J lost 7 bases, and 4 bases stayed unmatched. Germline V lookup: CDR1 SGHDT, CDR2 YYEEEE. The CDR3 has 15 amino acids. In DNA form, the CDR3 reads TGTGCCAGCAGCGCGGGGACTAGCGGGAGGTATACGCAGTATTTT. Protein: CASSAGTSGRYTQYF.

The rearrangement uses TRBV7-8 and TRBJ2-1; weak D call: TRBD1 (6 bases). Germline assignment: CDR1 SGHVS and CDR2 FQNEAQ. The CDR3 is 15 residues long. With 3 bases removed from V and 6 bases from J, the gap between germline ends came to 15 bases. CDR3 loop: CASSFLGHGGNEQFF. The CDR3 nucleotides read TGTGCCAGCAGCTTCCTGGGACACGGAGGCAATGAGCAGTTCTTC. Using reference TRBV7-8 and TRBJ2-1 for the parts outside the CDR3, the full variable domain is GAGVSQSPRYKVAKRGQDVALRCDPISGHVSLFWYQQALGQGPEFLTYFQNEAQLDKSGLPSDRFFAERPEGSVSTLKIQRTQQEDSAVYLCASSFLGHGGNEQFFGPGTRLTVL.

The chain's CDR3 is CASSLTDREAGELFF. The CDR3 DNA sequence: TGTGCCAGCAGTTTAACGGACAGGGAGGCAGGGGAGCTGTTTTTT. The rearrangement uses TRBV27 and TRBJ2-2; TRBD1 matches at 8 bases. The CDR3 consists of 15 residues. V was pared by 2 bases and J by 8 bases, with 7 bases of the junction left unmatched. In germline, CDR1 is MNHEY, CDR2 SMNVEV (reference sequence).

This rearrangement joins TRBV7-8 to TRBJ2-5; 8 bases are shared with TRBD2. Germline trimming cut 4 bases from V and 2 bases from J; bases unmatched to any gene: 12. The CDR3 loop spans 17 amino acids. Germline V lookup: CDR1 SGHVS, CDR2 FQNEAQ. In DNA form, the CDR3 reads TGTGCCAGCAGCTCCCTCGGGGGGGCGTCCCTTCAAGAGACCCAGTACTTC. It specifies CASSSLGGASLQETQYF.

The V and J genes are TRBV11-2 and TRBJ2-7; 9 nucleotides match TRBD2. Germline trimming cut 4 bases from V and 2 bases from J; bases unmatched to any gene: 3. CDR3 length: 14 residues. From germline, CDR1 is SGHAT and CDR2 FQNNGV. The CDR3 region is CASSSLAGPYEQYF. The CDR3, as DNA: TGTGCCAGCAGCTCGCTAGCGGGGCCCTACGAGCAGTACTTC.

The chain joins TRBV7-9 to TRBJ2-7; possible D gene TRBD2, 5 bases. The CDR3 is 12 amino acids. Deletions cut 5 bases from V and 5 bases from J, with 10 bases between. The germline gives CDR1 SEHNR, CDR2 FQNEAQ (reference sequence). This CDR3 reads CASSPWRDEQYF. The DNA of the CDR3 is TGTGCCAGCAGCCCATGGCGGGACGAGCAGTACTTC.

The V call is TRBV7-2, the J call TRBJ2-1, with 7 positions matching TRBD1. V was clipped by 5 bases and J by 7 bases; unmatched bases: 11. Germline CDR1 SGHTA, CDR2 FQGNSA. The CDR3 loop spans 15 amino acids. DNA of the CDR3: TGTGCCAGCAGCCATACCGGGACCAGGGGGAATGAGCAGTTCTTC. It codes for CASSHTGTRGNEQFF. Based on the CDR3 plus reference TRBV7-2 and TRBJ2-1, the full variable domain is GAGVSQSPSNKVTEKGKDVELRCDPISGHTALYWYRQSLGQGLEFLIYFQGNSAPDKSGLPSDRFSAERTGGSVSTLTIQRTQQEDSAVYLCASSHTGTRGNEQFFGPGTRLTVL.

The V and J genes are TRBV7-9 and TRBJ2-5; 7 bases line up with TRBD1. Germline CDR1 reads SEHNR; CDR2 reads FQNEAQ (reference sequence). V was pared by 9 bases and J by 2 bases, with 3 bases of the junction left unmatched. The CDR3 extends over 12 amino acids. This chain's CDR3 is CASMGQQETQYF. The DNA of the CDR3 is TGTGCCAGTATGGGACAGCAAGAGACCCAGTACTTC.

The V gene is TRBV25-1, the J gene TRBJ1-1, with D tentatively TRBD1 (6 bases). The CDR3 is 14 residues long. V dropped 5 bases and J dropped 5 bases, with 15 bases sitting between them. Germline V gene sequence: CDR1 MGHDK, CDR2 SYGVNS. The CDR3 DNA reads TGTGCCAGCAGTCACCAAGGGGGAGAGACTGAAGCTTTCTTT. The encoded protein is CASSHQGGETEAFF.

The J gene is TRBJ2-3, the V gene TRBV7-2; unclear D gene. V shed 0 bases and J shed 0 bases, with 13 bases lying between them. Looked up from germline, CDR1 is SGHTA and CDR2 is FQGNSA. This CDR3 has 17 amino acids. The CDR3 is CASSLAPDWSSTDTQYF. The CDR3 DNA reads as TGTGCCAGCAGCTTAGCGCCCGACTGGAGTAGCACAGATACGCAGTATTTT. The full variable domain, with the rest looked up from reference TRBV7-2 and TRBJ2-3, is GAGVSQSPSNKVTEKGKDVELRCDPISGHTALYWYRQSLGQGLEFLIYFQGNSAPDKSGLPSDRFSAERTGGSVSTLTIQRTQQEDSAVYLCASSLAPDWSSTDTQYFGPGTRLTVL.

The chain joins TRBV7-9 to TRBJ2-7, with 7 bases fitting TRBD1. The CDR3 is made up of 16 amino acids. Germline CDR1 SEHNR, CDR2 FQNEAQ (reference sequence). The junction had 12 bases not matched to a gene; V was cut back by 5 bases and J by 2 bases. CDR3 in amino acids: CASSGEGTASPYEQYF. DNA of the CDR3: TGTGCCAGCAGCGGGGAAGGGACAGCCAGTCCCTACGAGCAGTACTTC.

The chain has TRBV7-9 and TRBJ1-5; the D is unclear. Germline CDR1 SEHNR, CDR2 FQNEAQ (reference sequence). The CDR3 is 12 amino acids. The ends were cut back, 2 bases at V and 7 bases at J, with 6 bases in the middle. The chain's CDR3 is CASSLLSQPQHF. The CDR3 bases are TGTGCCAGCAGCTTATTATCCCAGCCCCAGCATTTT.

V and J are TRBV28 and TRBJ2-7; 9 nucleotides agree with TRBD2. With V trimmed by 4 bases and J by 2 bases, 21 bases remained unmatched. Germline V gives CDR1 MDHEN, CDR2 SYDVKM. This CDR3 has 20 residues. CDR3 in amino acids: CASSSPNLAGASGSPYEQYF. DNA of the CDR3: TGTGCCAGCAGTTCCCCTAACTTAGCGGGAGCCTCAGGTAGCCCCTACGAGCAGTACTTC.

CDR3 in DNA: TGTGCCAGCAGCTACCGGGACAGGGGGTATGAGCAGTTCTTC. This sequence encodes CASSYRDRGYEQFF. V gene TRBV7-7 combines with J gene TRBJ2-1, with 11 nucleotides matching TRBD1. Looked up from germline, CDR1 is SSHAT and CDR2 is FNYEAQ (reference sequence). CDR3 length: 14 amino acids. J gave up 8 bases and V 4 bases, and 4 bases lay outside the gene matches. Using reference TRBV7-7 and TRBJ2-1 for the parts outside the CDR3, the full variable domain is GAGVSQSPRYKVTKRGQDVTLRCDPISSHATLYWYQQALGQGPEFLTYFNYEAQPDKSGLPSDRFSAERPEGSISTLTIQRTEQRDSAMYRCASSYRDRGYEQFFGPGTRLTVL.

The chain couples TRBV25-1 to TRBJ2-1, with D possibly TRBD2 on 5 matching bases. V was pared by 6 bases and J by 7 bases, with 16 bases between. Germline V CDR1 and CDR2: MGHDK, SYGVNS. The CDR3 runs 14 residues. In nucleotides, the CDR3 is TGTGCCAGCAGCGCTGACTACTTAGGGAATGAGCAGTTCTTC. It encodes CASSADYLGNEQFF.

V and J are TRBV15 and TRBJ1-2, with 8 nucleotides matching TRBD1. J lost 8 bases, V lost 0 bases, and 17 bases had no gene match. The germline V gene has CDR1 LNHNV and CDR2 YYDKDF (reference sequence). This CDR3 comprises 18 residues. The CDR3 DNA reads TGTGCCACCAGCAGAGACCCCGGGACAGGCCCTAAGTTGTGGGGCTACACCTTC. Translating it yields CATSRDPGTGPKLWGYTF. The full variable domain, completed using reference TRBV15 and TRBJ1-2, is DAMVIQNPRYQVTQFGKPVTLSCSQTLNHNVMYWYQQKSSQAPKLLFHYYDKDFNNEADTPDNFQSRRPNTSFCFLDIRSPGLGDTAMYLCATSRDPGTGPKLWGYTFGSGTRLTVV.

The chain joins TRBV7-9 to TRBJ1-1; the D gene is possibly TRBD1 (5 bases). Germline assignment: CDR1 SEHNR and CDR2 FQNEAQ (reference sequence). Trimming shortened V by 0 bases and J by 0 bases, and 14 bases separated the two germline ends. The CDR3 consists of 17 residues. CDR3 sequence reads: CASSLARGEKLNTEAFF. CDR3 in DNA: TGTGCCAGCAGCTTAGCGCGGGGGGAGAAATTGAACACTGAAGCTTTCTTT. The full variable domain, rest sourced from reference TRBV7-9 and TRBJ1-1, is DTGVSQNPRHKITKRGQNVTFRCDPISEHNRLYWYRQTLGQGPEFLTYFQNEAQLEKSRLLSDRFSAERPKGSFSTLEIQRTEQGDSAMYLCASSLARGEKLNTEAFFGQGTRLTVV.

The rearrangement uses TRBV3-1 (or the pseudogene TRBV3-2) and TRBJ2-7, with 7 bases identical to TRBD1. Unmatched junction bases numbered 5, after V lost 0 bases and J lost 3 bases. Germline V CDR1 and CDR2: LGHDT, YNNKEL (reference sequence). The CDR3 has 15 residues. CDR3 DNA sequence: TGTGCCAGCAGCCAAGATCAGGGGGTCTTCTACGAGCAGTACTTC. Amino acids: CASSQDQGVFYEQYF.

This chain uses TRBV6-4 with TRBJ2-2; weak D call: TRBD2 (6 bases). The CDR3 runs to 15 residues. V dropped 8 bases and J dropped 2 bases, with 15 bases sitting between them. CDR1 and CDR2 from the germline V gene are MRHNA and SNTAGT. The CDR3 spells CASPTRDSNTGELFF. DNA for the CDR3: TGTGCCAGCCCTACCCGGGACTCCAACACCGGGGAGCTGTTTTTT.

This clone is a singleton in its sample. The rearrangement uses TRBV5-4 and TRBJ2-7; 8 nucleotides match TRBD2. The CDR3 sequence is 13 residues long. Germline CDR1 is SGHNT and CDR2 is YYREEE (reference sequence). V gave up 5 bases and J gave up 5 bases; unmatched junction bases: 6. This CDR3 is CASSVAGLNEQYF. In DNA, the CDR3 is TGTGCCAGCAGTGTAGCGGGGCTAAACGAGCAGTACTTC.

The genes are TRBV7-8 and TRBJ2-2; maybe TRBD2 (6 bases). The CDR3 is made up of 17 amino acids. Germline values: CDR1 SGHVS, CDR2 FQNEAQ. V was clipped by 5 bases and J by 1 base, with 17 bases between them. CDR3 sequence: CASSPRQLRENTGELFF. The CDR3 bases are TGTGCCAGCAGCCCACGCCAATTGCGGGAGAACACCGGGGAGCTGTTTTTT.